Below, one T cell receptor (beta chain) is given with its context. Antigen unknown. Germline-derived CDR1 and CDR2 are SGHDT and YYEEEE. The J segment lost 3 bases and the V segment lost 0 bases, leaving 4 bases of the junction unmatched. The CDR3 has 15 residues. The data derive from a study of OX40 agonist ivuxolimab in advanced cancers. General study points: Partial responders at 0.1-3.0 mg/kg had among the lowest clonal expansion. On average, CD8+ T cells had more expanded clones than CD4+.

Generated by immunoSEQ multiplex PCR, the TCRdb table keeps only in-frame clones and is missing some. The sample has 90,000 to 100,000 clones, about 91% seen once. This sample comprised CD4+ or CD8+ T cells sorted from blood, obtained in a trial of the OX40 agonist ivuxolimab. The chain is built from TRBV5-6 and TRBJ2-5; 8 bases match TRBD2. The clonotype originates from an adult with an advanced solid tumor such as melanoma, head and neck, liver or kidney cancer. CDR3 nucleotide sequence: TGTGCCAGCAGCTTGGGTCTAGCGGGCAAAGAGACCCAGTACTTC. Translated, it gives CASSLGLAGKETQYF.